This T cell receptor beta chain is from a study of T cells expressing NK-cell markers. At the level of the study: The TCR beta repertoires were obtained from sorted CD3+CD56+NKG2C+, CD3+CD56+NKG2C- and CD3+CD56-NKG2C+ T cells. General study results and limits: Whether expanded NKG2C+ T cell clones were HCMV-specific remained unclear. Among CD8+ T cells from six donors, dominant NKG2C+ clonotypes accounted for about 1.0-7.5%.

Germline-derived CDR1 and CDR2 are MNHEY and SVGAGI. CDR3 length: 15 residues. Concerning this clonotype itself: The antigen is unknown.

TCRdb reprocessed the 5' RACE reads and reports one entry per CDR3 protein, with no DNA. The sample totals roughly 350,000 distinct CDR3 sequences; its top ten clones hold around 5%. The sequenced sample consisted of blood T cells: a sorted CD56 or NKG2C T cell subset, CD4+ or CD8+ T cells, or bulk PBMC T cells (not recorded which). V is TRBV6-5 and J is TRBJ2-2; TCRdb outputs TRBD1, but without DNA this stays unchecked. This clonotype was sampled from a man aged 18 to 69 in good health. CDR3 protein: CASSYDGGASGELFF.